The entry below describes one T cell receptor beta chain. The antigen is undetermined. Germline V gene data show CDR1 as LGHDT and CDR2 as YNNKEL (reference sequence). CDR3 length: 15 amino acids. The data stem from a study of CXCR3-negative and CXCR3-positive naive CD8 T cells. Triplicate sorts of 290,000 or so cells per CD8+ subset. Naivety in CD8+ T cells corresponded to a CD45RO-CCR7+CD27+CD95- phenotype. All TRB cDNA libraries came from 5' RACE performed with UMI labels. TCRdb reprocessed the 5' RACE reads and keeps a single row for each CDR3 protein, giving no DNA. In all, the sample yields about 120,000 distinct CDR3 sequences. Study-wide points: Comparably high diversity was seen in both naive subsets, and much lower diversity in memory CD8+ cells. After cryopreservation, CXCR3 expression dropped partially; most assays used fresh PBMCs. Naive cells positive for CXCR3 carried more hydrophobic TRB CDR3s than CXCR3-negative ones.

The rearrangement links TRBV3-1 to TRBJ2-3; TCRdb proposes TRBD2, but this gene call is untestable without DNA. The sequence was obtained from a human donor in good health. Some clones in this sample may be carry-over from other donors' samples. The sequenced sample was naive CXCR3+ CD8+ T cells from blood. Subset: CD45RO-CCR7+CD27+CD95- naive CD8+ T cells expressing CXCR3 (TNR3+). The CDR3: CASSHTGLLTDTQYF.